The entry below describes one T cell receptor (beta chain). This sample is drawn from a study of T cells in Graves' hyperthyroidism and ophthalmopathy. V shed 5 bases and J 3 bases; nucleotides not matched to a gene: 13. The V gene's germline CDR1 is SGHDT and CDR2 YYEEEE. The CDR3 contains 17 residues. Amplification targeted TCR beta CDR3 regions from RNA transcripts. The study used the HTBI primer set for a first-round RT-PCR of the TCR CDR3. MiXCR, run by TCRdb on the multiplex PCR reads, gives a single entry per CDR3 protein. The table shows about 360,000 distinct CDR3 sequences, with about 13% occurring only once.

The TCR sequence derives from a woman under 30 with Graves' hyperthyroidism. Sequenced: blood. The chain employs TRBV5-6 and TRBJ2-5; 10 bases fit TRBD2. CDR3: CASRSFLAGGVEETQYF. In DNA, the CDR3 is TGTGCCAGCAGATCATTTTTAGCGGGGGGAGTGGAAGAGACCCAGTACTTC.